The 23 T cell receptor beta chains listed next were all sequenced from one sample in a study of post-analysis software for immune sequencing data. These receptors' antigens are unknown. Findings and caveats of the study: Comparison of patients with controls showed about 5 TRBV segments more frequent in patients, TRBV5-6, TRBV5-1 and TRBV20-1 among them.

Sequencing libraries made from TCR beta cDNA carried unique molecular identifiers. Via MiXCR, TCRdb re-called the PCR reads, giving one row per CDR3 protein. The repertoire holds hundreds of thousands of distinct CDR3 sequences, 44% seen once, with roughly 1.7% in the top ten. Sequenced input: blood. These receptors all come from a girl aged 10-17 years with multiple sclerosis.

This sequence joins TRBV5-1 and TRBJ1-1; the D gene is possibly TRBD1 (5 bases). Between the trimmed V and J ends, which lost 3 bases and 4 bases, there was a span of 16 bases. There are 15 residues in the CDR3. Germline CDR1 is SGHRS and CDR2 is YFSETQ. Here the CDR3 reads CASSSGQAGVTEAFF. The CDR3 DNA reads TGCGCCAGCAGCTCGGGGCAAGCGGGTGTCACTGAAGCTTTCTTT.

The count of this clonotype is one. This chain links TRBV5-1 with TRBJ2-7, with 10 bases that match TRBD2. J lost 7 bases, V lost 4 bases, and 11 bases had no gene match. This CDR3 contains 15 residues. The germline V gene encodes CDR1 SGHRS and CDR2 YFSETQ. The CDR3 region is CASSRWSGGANEQYF. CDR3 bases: TGCGCCAGCAGCCGCTGGAGCGGGGGGGCAAATGAGCAGTACTTC.

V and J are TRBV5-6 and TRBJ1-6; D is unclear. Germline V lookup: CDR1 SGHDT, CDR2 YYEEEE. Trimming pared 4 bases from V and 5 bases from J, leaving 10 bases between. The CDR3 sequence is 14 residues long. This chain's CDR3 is CASSQPRNNSPLHF. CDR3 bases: TGTGCCAGCAGCCAACCAAGGAATAATTCACCCCTCCACTTT. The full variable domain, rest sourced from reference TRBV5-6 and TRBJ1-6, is DAGVTQSPTHLIKTRGQQVTLRCSPKSGHDTVSWYQQALGQGPQFIFQYYEEEERQRGNFPDRFSGHQFPNYSSELNVNALLLGDSALYLCASSQPRNNSPLHFGNGTRLTVT.

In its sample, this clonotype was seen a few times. The CDR3 bases are TGCAGTGCTAATCGTGGGGCCGTGAAGGAGCAGTACTTC. Translating it yields CSANRGAVKEQYF. This chain connects TRBV20-1 to TRBJ2-7; D may be TRBD1 (5 bases). Germline lookup yields CDR1 DFQATT and CDR2 SNEGSKA (reference sequence). The CDR3 covers 13 residues. Trimming stripped 4 bases from V and 7 bases from J, with 17 bases between.

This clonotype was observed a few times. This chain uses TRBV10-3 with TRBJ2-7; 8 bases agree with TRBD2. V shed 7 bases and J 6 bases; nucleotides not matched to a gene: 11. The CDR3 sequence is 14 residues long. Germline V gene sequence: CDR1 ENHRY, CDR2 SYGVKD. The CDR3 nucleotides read TGTGCCATCAAGGCCGATAGCGGGATGTCCGAGCAGTACTTC. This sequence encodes CAIKADSGMSEQYF.

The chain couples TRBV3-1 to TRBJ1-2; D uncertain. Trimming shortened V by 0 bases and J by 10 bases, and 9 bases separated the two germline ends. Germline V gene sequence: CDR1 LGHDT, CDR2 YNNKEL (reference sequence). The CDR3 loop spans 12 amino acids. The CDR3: CASSQDKGSYTF. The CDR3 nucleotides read TGTGCCAGCAGCCAAGATAAAGGTTCCTACACCTTC.

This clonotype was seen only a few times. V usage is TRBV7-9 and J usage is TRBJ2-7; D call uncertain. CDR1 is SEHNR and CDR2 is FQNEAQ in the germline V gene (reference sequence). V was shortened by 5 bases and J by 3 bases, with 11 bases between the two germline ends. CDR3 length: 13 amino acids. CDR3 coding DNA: TGTGCCAGCAGCCCCGTCCCTGGCTACGAGCAGTACTTC. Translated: CASSPVPGYEQYF.

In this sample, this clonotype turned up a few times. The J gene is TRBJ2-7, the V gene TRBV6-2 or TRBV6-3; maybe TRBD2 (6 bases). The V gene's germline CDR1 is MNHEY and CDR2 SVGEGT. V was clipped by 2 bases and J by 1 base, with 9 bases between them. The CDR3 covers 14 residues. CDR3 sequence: CASSYSLASYEQYF. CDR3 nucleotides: TGTGCCAGCAGTTACAGCCTAGCGTCCTACGAGCAGTACTTC.

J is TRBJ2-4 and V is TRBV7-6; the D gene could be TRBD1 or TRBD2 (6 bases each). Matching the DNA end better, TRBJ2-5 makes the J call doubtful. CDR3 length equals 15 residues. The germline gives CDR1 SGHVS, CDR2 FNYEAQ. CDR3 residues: CASSFGGGEWETQYF. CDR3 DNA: TGTGCCAGCAGCTTCGGGGGCGGTGAATGGGAGACCCAGTACTTC.

The CDR3 sequence is CASSFGGANVLTF. The CDR3 region has the DNA TGTGCCAGCAGCTTTGGTGGGGCCAACGTCCTGACTTTC. This chain connects TRBV11-2 to TRBJ2-6; D gene unclear. The V end was cut by 3 bases, the J end by 3 bases, with 3 bases between. The CDR3 has 13 residues. The V gene's germline CDR1 is SGHAT and CDR2 FQNNGV. Full variable domain (rest looked up from reference TRBV11-2 and TRBJ2-6): EAGVAQSPRYKIIEKRQSVAFWCNPISGHATLYWYQQILGQGPKLLIQFQNNGVVDDSQLPKDRFSAERLKGVDSTLKIQPAKLEDSAVYLCASSFGGANVLTFGAGSRLTVL.

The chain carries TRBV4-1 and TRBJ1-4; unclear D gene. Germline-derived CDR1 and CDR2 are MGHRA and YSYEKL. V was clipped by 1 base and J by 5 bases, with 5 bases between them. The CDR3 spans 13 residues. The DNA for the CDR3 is TGCGCCAGCAGCCAAGCCACCAATGAAAAACTGTTTTTT. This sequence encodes CASSQATNEKLFF.

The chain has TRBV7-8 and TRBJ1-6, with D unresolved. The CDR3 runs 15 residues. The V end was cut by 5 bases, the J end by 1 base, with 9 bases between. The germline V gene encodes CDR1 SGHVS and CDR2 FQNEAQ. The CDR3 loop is CASSGQESYNSPLHF. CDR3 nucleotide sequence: TGTGCCAGCAGCGGCCAGGAGTCCTATAATTCACCCCTCCACTTT.

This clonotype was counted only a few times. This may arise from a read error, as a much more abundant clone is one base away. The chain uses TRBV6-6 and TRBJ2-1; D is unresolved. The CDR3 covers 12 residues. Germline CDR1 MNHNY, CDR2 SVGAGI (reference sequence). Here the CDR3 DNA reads TGTGCCAGCAGTTACTCCCACAATGAGCAGTTCTTC. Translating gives CASSYSHNEQFF.

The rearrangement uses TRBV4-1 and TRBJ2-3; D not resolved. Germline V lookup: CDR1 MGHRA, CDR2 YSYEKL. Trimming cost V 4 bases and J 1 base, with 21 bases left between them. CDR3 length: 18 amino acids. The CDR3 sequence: CASSPRAGDWIRTDTQYF. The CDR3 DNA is TGCGCCAGCAGCCCCCGGGCTGGCGACTGGATTCGCACAGATACGCAGTATTTT.

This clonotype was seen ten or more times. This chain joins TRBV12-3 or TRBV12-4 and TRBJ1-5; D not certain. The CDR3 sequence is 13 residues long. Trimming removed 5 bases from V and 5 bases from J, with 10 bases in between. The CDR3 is CASSQTTDQPQHF. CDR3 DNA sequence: TGTGCCAGCAGTCAAACTACTGATCAGCCCCAGCATTTT.

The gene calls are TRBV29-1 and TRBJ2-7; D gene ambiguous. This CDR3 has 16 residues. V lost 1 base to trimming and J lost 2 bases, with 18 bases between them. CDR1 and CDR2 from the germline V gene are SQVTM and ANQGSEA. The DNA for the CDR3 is TGCAGCGTTGAAGGTGACTTAGCCAGGCTGACCTACGAGCAGTACTTC. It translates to CSVEGDLARLTYEQYF.

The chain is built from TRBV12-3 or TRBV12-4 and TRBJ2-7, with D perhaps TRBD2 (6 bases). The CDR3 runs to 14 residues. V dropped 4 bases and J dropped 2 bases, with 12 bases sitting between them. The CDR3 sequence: CASSYLEGTYEQYF. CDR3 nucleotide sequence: TGTGCCAGCAGTTATTTGGAGGGTACCTACGAGCAGTACTTC.

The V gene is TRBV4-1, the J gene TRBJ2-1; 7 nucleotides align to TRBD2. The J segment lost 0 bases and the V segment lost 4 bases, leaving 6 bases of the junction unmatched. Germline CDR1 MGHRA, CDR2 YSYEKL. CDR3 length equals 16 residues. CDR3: CASSRREGSSYNEQFF. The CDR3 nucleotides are TGCGCCAGCAGCCGCAGGGAGGGGTCCTCCTACAATGAGCAGTTCTTC.

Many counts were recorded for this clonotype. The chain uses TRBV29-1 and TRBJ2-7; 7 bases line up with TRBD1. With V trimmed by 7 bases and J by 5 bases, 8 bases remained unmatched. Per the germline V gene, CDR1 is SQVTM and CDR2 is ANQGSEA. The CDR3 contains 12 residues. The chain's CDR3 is CSARRGTDEQYF. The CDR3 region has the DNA TGCAGCGCGCGCAGGGGGACAGACGAGCAGTACTTC.

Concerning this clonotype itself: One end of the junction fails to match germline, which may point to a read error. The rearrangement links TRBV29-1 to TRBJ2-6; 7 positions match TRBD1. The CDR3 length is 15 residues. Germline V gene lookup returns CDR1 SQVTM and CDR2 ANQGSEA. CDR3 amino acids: CGVVETGFGANVLTF. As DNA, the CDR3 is TGCGGCGTGGTCGAGACAGGGTTCGGGGCCAACGTCCTGACTTTC. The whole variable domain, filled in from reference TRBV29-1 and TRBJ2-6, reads SAVISQKPSRDICQRGTSLTIQCQVDSQVTMMFWYRQQPGQSLTLIATANQGSEATYESGFVIDKFPISRPNLTFSTLTVSNMSPEDSSIYLCGVVETGFGANVLTFGAGSRLTVL.

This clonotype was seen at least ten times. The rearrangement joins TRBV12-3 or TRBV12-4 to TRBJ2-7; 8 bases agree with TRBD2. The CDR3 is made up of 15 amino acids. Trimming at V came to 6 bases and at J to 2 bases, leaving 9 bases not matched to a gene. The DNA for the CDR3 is TGTGCCAGCAGCCCCGAAGCGGGGGCACCCTACGAGCAGTACTTC. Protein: CASSPEAGAPYEQYF.

The CDR3 protein is CASSPGGTVETQYF. The DNA for the CDR3 is TGTGCCAGCTCCCCAGGGGGGACAGTCGAGACCCAGTACTTC. The chain has TRBV6-5 and TRBJ2-5, with D possibly TRBD1 on 7 matching bases. Trimming shortened V by 8 bases and J by 5 bases, and 18 bases separated the two germline ends. This CDR3 contains 14 residues. CDR1 is MNHEY and CDR2 is SVGAGI in the germline V gene.

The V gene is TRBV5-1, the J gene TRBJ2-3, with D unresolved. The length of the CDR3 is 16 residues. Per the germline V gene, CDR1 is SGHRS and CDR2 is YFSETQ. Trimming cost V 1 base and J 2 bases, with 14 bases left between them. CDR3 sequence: CASSLLRTDPTDTQYF. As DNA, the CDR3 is TGCGCCAGCAGCTTGCTCCGGACGGATCCCACAGATACGCAGTATTTT.